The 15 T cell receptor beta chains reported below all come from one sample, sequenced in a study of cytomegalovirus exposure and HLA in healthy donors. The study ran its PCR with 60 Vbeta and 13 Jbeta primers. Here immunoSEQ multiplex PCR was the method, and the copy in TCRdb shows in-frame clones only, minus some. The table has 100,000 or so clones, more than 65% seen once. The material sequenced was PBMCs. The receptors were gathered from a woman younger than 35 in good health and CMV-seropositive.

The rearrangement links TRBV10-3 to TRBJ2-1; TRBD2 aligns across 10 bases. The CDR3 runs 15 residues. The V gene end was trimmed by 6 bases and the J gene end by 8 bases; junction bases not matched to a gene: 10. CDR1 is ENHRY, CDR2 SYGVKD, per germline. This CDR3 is CAIRPRVLAGDEQFF. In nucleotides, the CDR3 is TGTGCCATCAGGCCCCGCGTCCTAGCGGGAGATGAGCAGTTCTTC.

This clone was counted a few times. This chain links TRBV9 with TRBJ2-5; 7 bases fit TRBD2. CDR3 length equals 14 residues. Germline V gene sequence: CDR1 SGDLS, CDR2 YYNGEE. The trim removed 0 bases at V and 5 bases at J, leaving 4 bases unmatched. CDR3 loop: CASSVVGEGETQYF. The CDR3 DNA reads TGTGCCAGCAGCGTAGTGGGGGAGGGGGAGACCCAGTACTTC.

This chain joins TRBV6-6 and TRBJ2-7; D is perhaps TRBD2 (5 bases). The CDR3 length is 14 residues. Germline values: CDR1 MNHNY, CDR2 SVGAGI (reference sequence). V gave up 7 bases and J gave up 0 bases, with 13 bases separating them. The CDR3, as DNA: TGTGCCAGCACCAACGCGGGTTTCTCCTACGAGCAGTACTTC. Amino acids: CASTNAGFSYEQYF.

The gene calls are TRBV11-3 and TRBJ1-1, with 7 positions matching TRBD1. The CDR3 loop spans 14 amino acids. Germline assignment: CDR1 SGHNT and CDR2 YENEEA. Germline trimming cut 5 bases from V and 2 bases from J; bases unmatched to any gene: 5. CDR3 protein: CASSRDRYNTEAFF. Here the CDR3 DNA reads TGTGCCAGCAGCCGGGACAGATACAACACTGAAGCTTTCTTT. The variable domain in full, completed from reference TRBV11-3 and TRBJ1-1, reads EAGVVQSPRYKIIEKKQPVAFWCNPISGHNTLYWYLQNLGQGPELLIRYENEEAVDDSQLPKDRFSAERLKGVDSTLKIQPAELGDSAVYLCASSRDRYNTEAFFGQGTRLTVV.

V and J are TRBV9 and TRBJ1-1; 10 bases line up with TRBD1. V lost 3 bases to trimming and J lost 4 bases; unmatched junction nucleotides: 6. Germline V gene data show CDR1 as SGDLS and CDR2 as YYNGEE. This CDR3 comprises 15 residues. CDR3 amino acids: CASSASWTGGTEAFF. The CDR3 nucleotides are TGTGCCAGCAGCGCTAGTTGGACAGGGGGCACTGAAGCTTTCTTT.

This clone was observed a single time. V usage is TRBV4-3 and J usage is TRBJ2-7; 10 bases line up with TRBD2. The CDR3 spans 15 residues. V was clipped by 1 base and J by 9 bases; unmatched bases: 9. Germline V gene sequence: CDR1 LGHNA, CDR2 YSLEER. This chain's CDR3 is CASSQGLAGGFVQYF. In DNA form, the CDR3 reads TGCGCCAGCAGCCAAGGTTTAGCGGGAGGCTTTGTGCAGTACTTC.

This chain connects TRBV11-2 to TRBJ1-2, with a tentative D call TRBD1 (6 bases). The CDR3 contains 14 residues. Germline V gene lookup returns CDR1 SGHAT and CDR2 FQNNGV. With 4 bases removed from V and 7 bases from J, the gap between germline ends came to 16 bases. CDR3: CASSSTTGYPGYTF. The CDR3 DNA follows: TGTGCCAGCAGCTCCACTACAGGGTATCCTGGCTACACCTTC.

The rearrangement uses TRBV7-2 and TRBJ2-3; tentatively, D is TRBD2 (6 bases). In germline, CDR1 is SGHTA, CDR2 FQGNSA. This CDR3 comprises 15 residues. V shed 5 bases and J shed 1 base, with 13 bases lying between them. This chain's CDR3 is CASSPPWGGTDTQYF. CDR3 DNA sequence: TGTGCCAGCAGCCCCCCTTGGGGGGGCACAGATACGCAGTATTTT. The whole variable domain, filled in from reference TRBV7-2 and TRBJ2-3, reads GAGVSQSPSNKVTEKGKDVELRCDPISGHTALYWYRQSLGQGLEFLIYFQGNSAPDKSGLPSDRFSAERTGGSVSTLTIQRTQQEDSAVYLCASSPPWGGTDTQYFGPGTRLTVL.

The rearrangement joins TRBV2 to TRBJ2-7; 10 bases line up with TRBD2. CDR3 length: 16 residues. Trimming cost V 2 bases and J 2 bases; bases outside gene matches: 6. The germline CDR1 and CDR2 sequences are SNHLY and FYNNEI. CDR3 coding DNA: TGTGCCAGCAGTGAAAGGGGCCTAGCGGGGGCCTACGAGCAGTACTTC. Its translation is CASSERGLAGAYEQYF.

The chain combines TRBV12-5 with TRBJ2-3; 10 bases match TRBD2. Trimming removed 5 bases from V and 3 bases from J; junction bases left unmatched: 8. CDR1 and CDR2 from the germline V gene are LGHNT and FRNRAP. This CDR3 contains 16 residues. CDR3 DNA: TGTGCTAGTGGTCCGGGTGATAGCGGGAGGACAGATACGCAGTATTTT. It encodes CASGPGDSGRTDTQYF.

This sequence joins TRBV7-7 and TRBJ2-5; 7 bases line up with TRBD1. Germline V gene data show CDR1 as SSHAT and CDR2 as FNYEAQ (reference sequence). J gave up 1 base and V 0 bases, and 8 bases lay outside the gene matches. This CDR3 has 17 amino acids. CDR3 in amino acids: CASSLASPGQIQETQYF. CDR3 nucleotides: TGTGCCAGCAGCTTAGCTAGCCCGGGACAGATCCAAGAGACCCAGTACTTC.

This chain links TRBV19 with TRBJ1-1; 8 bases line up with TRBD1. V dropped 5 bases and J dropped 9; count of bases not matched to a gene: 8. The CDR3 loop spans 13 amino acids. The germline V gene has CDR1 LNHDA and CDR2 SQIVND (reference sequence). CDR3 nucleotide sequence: TGTGCCAGTAGTGCCCAACAGGGGGTTCAAGCTTTCTTT. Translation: CASSAQQGVQAFF.

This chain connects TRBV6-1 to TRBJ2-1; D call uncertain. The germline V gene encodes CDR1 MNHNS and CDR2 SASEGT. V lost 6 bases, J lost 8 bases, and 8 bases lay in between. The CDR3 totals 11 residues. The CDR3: CASRLFYEQFF. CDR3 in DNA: TGTGCCAGCAGGTTATTTTATGAGCAGTTCTTC.

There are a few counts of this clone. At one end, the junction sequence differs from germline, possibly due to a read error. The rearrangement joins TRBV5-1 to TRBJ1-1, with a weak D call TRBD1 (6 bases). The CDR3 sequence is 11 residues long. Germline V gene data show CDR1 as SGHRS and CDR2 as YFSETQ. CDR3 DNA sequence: TGCGCCAGCAGCTCGTCCCGGGACACCGCCTTT. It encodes CASSSSRDTAF.

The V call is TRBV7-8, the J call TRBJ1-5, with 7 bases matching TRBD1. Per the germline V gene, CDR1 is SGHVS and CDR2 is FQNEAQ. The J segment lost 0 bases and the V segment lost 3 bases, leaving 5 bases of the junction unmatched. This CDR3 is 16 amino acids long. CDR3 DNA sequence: TGTGCCAGCAGCTTTGGGACAGCCACTAGCAATCAGCCCCAGCATTTT. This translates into CASSFGTATSNQPQHF.